This record covers a single T cell receptor beta chain. Donors, healthy HIV-negative adults, lacked recent acute infections or vaccinations. Repertoires were generated with immunoSEQ multiplex PCR, while TCRdb's copy carries only in-frame clones and drops some. The data show 1,500,000 or so clones, approximately 98.5% seen once. The data are from a study of shared clonotypes between healthy human individuals. V lost 5 bases, J lost 5 bases, and 10 bases lay in between. There are 13 residues in the CDR3. CDR1 and CDR2 from the germline V gene are MNHEY and SVGAGI. This clonotype originated in a man in his thirties or forties in good health. Sequencing was carried out using naive CD4+ T cells sorted from blood. The subset here: CD45RA+ positively selected. This rearrangement joins TRBV6-5 to TRBJ1-3, with D perhaps TRBD1 (6 bases). CDR3 amino acids: CASSEGGRNTIYF. DNA for the CDR3: TGTGCCAGCAGTGAGGGGGGGAGAAACACCATATATTTT.